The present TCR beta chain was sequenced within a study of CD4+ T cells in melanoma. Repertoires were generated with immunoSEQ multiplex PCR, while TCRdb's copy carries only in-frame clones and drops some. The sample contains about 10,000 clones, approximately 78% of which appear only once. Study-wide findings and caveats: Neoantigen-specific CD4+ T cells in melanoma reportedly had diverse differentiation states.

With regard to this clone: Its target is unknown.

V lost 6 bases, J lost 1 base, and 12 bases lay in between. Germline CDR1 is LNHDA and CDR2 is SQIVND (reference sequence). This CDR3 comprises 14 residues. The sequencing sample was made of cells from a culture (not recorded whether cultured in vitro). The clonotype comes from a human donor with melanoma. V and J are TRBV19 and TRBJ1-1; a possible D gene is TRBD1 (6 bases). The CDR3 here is CASRVGGQNTEAFF. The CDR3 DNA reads TGTGCCAGTAGGGTGGGGGGCCAGAACACTGAAGCTTTCTTT.